This T cell receptor (beta chain) appears in the sequencing data of a study of blood T cells in healthy people across ages. It was with a sample-barcoded 5' primer and a J-beta primer mix that a second PCR of roughly 7 to 12 cycles was run. TCRdb re-called the 5' RACE reads with MiXCR, one entry per CDR3 protein. The table lists roughly 1.9 million distinct CDR3 sequences, approximately 39% of them singletons, with roughly 23% in the top ten. Germline CDR1 SGHTA, CDR2 FQGTGA. V was cut by 5 bases and J by 5 bases, with 16 bases left in between. This CDR3 spans 14 amino acids. The TCR comes from a human donor in good health. The sequencing sample was made of blood. The rearrangement joins TRBV7-3 to TRBJ2-7; D possibly uses TRBD1 or TRBD2 (5 bases each). CDR3 DNA sequence: TGTGCCAGCAGCCCGGGACGGGGTCTCGACGAGCAGTACTTC. Translation gives CASSPGRGLDEQYF.